The subject of this entry is one T cell receptor (beta chain). Authors' processing steps: Nucleated cell number was recorded as an estimate derived from reference gene primer amplification. Libraries were prepared by immunoSEQ multiplex PCR; TCRdb keeps only in-frame clonotypes and omits some of them. The V and J calls and the clone size are those of that table, but D and trimming were determined from the DNA. The profile shows approximately 220,000 clones, about 83% of them singletons. The sample is drawn from a study of blood T cell repertoires in COVID-19. On the study more broadly: T cells, B-cell-depleted T cells, or PBMCs provided the cDNA or gDNA that served as material.

Germline V lookup: CDR1 KGHSH, CDR2 LQKENI. The CDR3 is 17 amino acids. The junction had 7 bases not matched to a gene; V was cut back by 3 bases and J by 1 base. This clonotype was sampled from a man in his sixties who had recovered from COVID-19. The rearrangement links TRBV18 to TRBJ2-1; 9 nucleotides match TRBD1. Source material: peripheral blood. Written as DNA, the CDR3 is TGTGCCAGCTCACCTCTAGGGACAGGGCTTTCCTACAATGAGCAGTTCTTC. Translation: CASSPLGTGLSYNEQFF.